This is a list of T cell receptor beta chains from one sample in a study of blood T cell repertoires in COVID-19. Method: immunoSEQ multiplex PCR; TCRdb's copy keeps in-frame clones and lacks some. The repertoire consists of roughly 68,000 clones, with roughly 89% occurring once and the leading ten covering roughly 5%. The sequenced material came from peripheral blood. These receptor sequences come from a woman between 50 and 59 years old with active COVID-19. CDR3s include the opening cysteine and the closing phenylalanine or tryptophan. Each record gives: J gene, V gene, clone size, D gene, CDR3 DNA, CDR3 protein. D genes are given only for firm matches. Part of the rows lack a size; the others show once, few, many or a class for expanded clones.

TRBJ2-5 | TRBV6-5 | NA | NA | TGTGCCAGCAGTATACAGGGTGGAGGCCAAGAGACCCAGTACTTC | CASSIQGGGQETQYF
TRBJ1-1 | TRBV11-2 | NA | NA | TGTGCCAGCAGCTTAGCCGGGACACCGAACACTGAAGCTTTCTTT | CASSLAGTPNTEAFF
TRBJ1-2 | TRBV10-3 | NA | TRBD1 | TGTGCCATCAGTGCGAGGGGGCGAGAGGACTACACCTTC | CAISARGREDYTF
TRBJ2-3 | TRBV7-9 | few | NA | TGTGCCAGCAGCGGGAGGGGGAGCACAGATACGCAGTATTTT | CASSGRGSTDTQYF
TRBJ2-2 | TRBV7-9 | NA | NA | TGTGCCATCGCCGGGACACCGAACACCGGGGAGCTGTTTTTT | CAIAGTPNTGELFF
TRBJ1-1 | TRBV28 | NA | TRBD1 | TGTGCCAGCAGGCTAGATTGGGACAGGGGTATCACTGAAGCTTTCTTT | CASRLDWDRGITEAFF
TRBJ1-2 | TRBV27 | NA | TRBD1 | TGTGCCAGCAGTCGGACAGGGCTCGGGTATGGCTACACCTTC | CASSRTGLGYGYTF
TRBJ2-1 | TRBV29-1 | once | TRBD2 | TGCAGCGTTGAAGAGGCAGCGGGAGGTAGAAAGTTCTTC | CSVEEAAGGRKFF
TRBJ2-3 | TRBV4-1 | NA | TRBD2 | TGCGCCAGCAGGGATCTGAGGCGGGAGGGGGGGGATACGCAGTATTTT | CASRDLRREGGDTQYF
TRBJ2-1 | TRBV28 | NA | NA | TGTGCCAGCAGTTTAACGGGACTTCGGTTAGGGCATGAGCAGTTCTTC | CASSLTGLRLGHEQFF
TRBJ2-5 | TRBV23-1 | NA | TRBD2 | TGCGCCAGCAGACCGGGACTAGCGGGGGAGACCCAGTACTTC | CASRPGLAGETQYF
TRBJ1-2 | TRBV7-9 | NA | NA | TGTGCCAGCATGGAAGCGAACTATGGCTACACCTTC | CASMEANYGYTF
TRBJ2-2 | TRBV29-1 | NA | TRBD2 | TGCAGCGTTGAAAGGCTAGCGGGTGACACCGGGGAGCTGTTTTTT | CSVERLAGDTGELFF
TRBJ2-5 | TRBV18 | NA | TRBD2 | TGTGCCAGCTCACCACTAGCGGGAGCAAGAGAGACCCAGTACTTC | CASSPLAGARETQYF
TRBJ2-7 | TRBV3-1/TRBV3-2 | NA | TRBD2 | TGTGCCAGCAGCCAAGTAAGAGGTAGCGGGAGACAGTACTTC | CASSQVRGSGRQYF
TRBJ2-3 | TRBV5-1 | once | NA | TGCGCCAGCGCCACCGCGGCTGTGACAGATACGCAGTATTTT | CASATAAVTDTQYF
TRBJ2-1 | TRBV7-6 | few | NA | TGTGCCAGCAGTCCTAGCGCTAGCTCCTACAATGAGCAGTTCTTC | CASSPSASSYNEQFF
TRBJ2-7 | TRBV4-1 | NA | TRBD2 | TGCGCCAGCAGCCAAGACGCTAGCGGAGAATCCTACGAGCAGTACTTC | CASSQDASGESYEQYF
TRBJ2-1 | TRBV19 | NA | TRBD2 | TGTGCCAGTAGTATAGATTCCTTTACTAGCGGAGTCTACAATGAGCAGTTCTTC | CASSIDSFTSGVYNEQFF
TRBJ2-3 | TRBV9 | NA | NA | TGTGCCAGCAGCGGGGACTTGCCTAGCACAGATACGCAGTATTTT | CASSGDLPSTDTQYF
TRBJ1-2 | TRBV5-8 | NA | NA | TGTGCCAGCAGCCCCGGGGGGCTGGCCTATGGCTACACCTTC | CASSPGGLAYGYTF
TRBJ1-1 | TRBV18 | NA | TRBD1 | TGTGCCAGCTCTAAACAGGGGTTAACTACTGAAGCTTTCTTT | CASSKQGLTTEAFF
TRBJ2-7 | TRBV20-1 | few | NA | TGCAGTGTAGCCTTGCCCTACGAGCAGTACTTC | CSVALPYEQYF
TRBJ1-4 | TRBV18 | NA | NA | TGTGCCAGCTCCCCCTTTGCAACTAATGAAAAACTGTTTTTT | CASSPFATNEKLFF
TRBJ2-3 | TRBV25-1 | NA | NA | TGTGCCAGCAGTGAGGGGGCCCGTGTGAGGGACACAGATACGCAGTATTTT | CASSEGARVRDTDTQYF
TRBJ2-6 | TRBV19 | NA | NA | TGTGCCAGTAGTATGGACCGGGACTCTGGGGCCAACGTCCTGACTTTC | CASSMDRDSGANVLTF
TRBJ2-2 | TRBV18 | once | NA | TGTGCCAGCTCACCAGCGACCGGGGAGCTGTTTTTT | CASSPATGELFF
TRBJ1-5 | TRBV28 | NA | NA | TGTGCCAGCAGTTTGCGGATCGGAGGGACGGGCAATCAGCCCCAGCATTTT | CASSLRIGGTGNQPQHF